Each of the 22 T cell receptor beta chains below was sequenced from the same sample in a study of metastatic and nonmetastatic thyroid tumors. All patients were treatment-naive before thyroid surgery. TCRdb reprocessed the PCR reads via MiXCR. The sample carries around 29,000 clones, under 25% recorded once. Sequencing was done on a sample of blood. The receptor source for this set is a female donor with papillary thyroid cancer or a benign thyroid nodule (not recorded which). Some clones in this sample may be carry-over from other donors' samples.

The rearrangement links TRBV11-2 to TRBJ2-2; D ambiguous. Germline-derived CDR1 and CDR2 are SGHAT and FQNNGV. The length of the CDR3 is 16 residues. Trimming took 5 bases from V and 0 from J, leaving 13 bases between them. The CDR3 nucleotides read TGTGCCAGCAGCCAAGATCGAACAGCGAACACCGGGGAGCTGTTTTTT. It specifies CASSQDRTANTGELFF.

The V and J genes are TRBV7-9 and TRBJ1-2; D uncertain. Germline V gene lookup returns CDR1 SEHNR and CDR2 FQNEAQ (reference sequence). Trimming took 4 bases from V and 4 from J, leaving 16 bases between them. This CDR3 comprises 15 residues. For the CDR3, the DNA is TGTGCCAGCAGCTCATCCGACGGAGGCCGCTATGGCTACACCTTC. Protein sequence: CASSSSDGGRYGYTF. Complete variable domain (other parts from reference TRBV7-9 and TRBJ1-2): DTGVSQNPRHKITKRGQNVTFRCDPISEHNRLYWYRQTLGQGPEFLTYFQNEAQLEKSRLLSDRFSAERPKGSFSTLEIQRTEQGDSAMYLCASSSSDGGRYGYTFGSGTRLTVV.

This clone was seen many times. The chain combines TRBV2 with TRBJ2-3; 8 bases are shared with TRBD1. This CDR3 has 17 residues. V was pared by 4 bases and J by 1 base, with 10 bases of the junction left unmatched. Germline values: CDR1 SNHLY, CDR2 FYNNEI. The CDR3: CASSAIGQTGGTDTQYF. In DNA, the CDR3 is TGTGCCAGCAGTGCAATAGGCCAGACAGGGGGCACAGATACGCAGTATTTT.

J is TRBJ1-1 and V is TRBV6-5; D remains unclear. There are 15 residues in the CDR3. Germline-derived CDR1 and CDR2 are MNHEY and SVGAGI. The V end lost 0 bases, the J end lost 5 bases, and 13 bases lay between the germline ends. DNA for the CDR3: TGTGCCAGCAGTTACTCAAGTTTTATGGGTACTGAAGCTTTCTTT. Translated: CASSYSSFMGTEAFF.

The table lists this clone with many counts. The chain joins TRBV15 to TRBJ1-2; D is unclear. The ends were cut back, 1 base at V and 3 bases at J, with 6 bases in the middle. CDR3 length: 13 amino acids. Germline CDR1 reads LNHNV; CDR2 reads YYDKDF (reference sequence). DNA of the CDR3: TGTGCCACCAGCAGAGGCGCAGACTATGGCTACACCTTC. Translation gives CATSRGADYGYTF.

The table lists this clone with many counts. The V and J genes are TRBV18 and TRBJ2-1, with D perhaps being TRBD1 or TRBD2 (5 bases each). This CDR3 is built from 16 residues. Looked up from germline, CDR1 is KGHSH and CDR2 is LQKENI. The V end was cut by 0 bases, the J end by 7 bases, with 16 bases between. CDR3 in amino acids: CASSPPGWVGPNEQFF. CDR3 nucleotide sequence: TGTGCCAGCTCACCACCGGGCTGGGTGGGACCAAATGAGCAGTTCTTC.

This clone was observed at least ten times. The V and J genes are TRBV3-1 and TRBJ1-1; D is unresolved. Trimming removed 2 bases from V and 4 bases from J, with 8 bases in between. The CDR3 extends over 13 amino acids. CDR1 is LGHDT and CDR2 is YNNKEL in the germline V gene (reference sequence). CDR3 in DNA: TGTGCCAGCAGCCAACCCCCTGGCACTGAAGCTTTCTTT. It codes for CASSQPPGTEAFF.

This rearrangement joins TRBV20-1 to TRBJ2-7, with 11 bases lining up with TRBD2. The germline CDR1 and CDR2 sequences are DFQATT and SNEGSKA (reference sequence). The ends lost 5 bases at V and 2 bases at J; junction bases unmatched: 8. The CDR3 consists of 15 residues. The CDR3 loop reads CSADIGLAGTYEQYF. CDR3 coding DNA: TGCAGTGCTGACATCGGACTAGCGGGTACCTACGAGCAGTACTTC.

On this clone itself: Germline is not matched at one junction end, which may reflect a read error. The gene calls are TRBV18 and TRBJ1-3; TRBD1 agrees at 8 bases. The CDR3 totals 16 residues. Germline V gives CDR1 KGHSH, CDR2 LQKENI. For the CDR3, the DNA is TGTGCCTGCTCACCGGACAGGGCCAGAACAGGAAACACCATATATTTT. Translating it yields CACSPDRARTGNTIYF.

This clone appeared many times. The gene calls are TRBV30 and TRBJ2-3; 12 bases map to TRBD2. The CDR3 length is 15 residues. Trimming cost V 2 bases and J 4 bases; bases outside gene matches: 4. Germline CDR1 GTSNPN, CDR2 SVGIG (reference sequence). In nucleotides, the CDR3 is TGTGCCTGGAGTATCGGACTAGCGGGATCAGATACGCAGTATTTT. It codes for CAWSIGLAGSDTQYF.

The J gene is TRBJ2-7, the V gene TRBV27, with a weak D call TRBD2 (6 bases). The V and J ends lost 7 bases and 2 bases respectively, with 12 bases between them. There are 13 residues in the CDR3. The germline V gene encodes CDR1 MNHEY and CDR2 SMNVEV (reference sequence). CDR3 loop: CASTAGTAYEQYF. Here the CDR3 DNA reads TGTGCCAGCACGGCGGGGACTGCCTACGAGCAGTACTTC.

V usage is TRBV20-1 and J usage is TRBJ2-7; D gene ambiguous. The V gene lost 8 bases and the J gene lost 3 bases, with 11 bases spanning the gap. CDR1 is DFQATT, CDR2 SNEGSKA, per germline (reference sequence). This CDR3 is built from 11 residues. CDR3 nucleotide sequence: TGCAGTACTCAAATTAGCTACGAGCAGTACTTC. Translation gives CSTQISYEQYF.

The chain recombines TRBV4-1 with TRBJ2-7, with a tentative D call TRBD1 (6 bases). Germline CDR1 and CDR2: MGHRA and YSYEKL. Trimming stripped 3 bases from V and 0 bases from J, with 15 bases between. The CDR3 is 16 residues long. The CDR3 region is CASSQPARDISYEQYF. The CDR3 nucleotides read TGCGCCAGCAGCCAGCCAGCACGGGACATCTCCTACGAGCAGTACTTC.

This clone is medium-sized by share. This chain joins TRBV20-1 and TRBJ2-1; 7 nucleotides match TRBD2. The CDR3 has 12 amino acids. V lost 2 bases, J lost 5 bases, and 0 bases stayed unmatched. In germline, CDR1 is DFQATT, CDR2 SNEGSKA (reference sequence). The CDR3 here is CSARLADNEQFF. The CDR3 DNA reads as TGCAGTGCTAGACTAGCGGACAATGAGCAGTTCTTC.

This clone was counted at least ten times. The junction does not match germline at one end; this may be a read error. This chain connects TRBV7-7 to TRBJ2-2; 8 bases are a match to TRBD1. Germline loops: CDR1 SSHAT, CDR2 FNYEAQ (reference sequence). The CDR3 is 16 residues long. CDR3 DNA: TGTGCTAGCAGAGCTCAATCTGGACAGGGCGGCGGGGAGCTGTTTTTT. Translated, it gives CASRAQSGQGGGELFF.

A few counts support this clone. This chain connects TRBV19 to TRBJ1-3; unclear D gene. V lost 3 bases, J lost 0 bases, and 12 bases lay in between. The germline gives CDR1 LNHDA, CDR2 SQIVND (reference sequence). The CDR3 spans 16 residues. The CDR3 sequence: CASSMLVWSSGNTIYF. In nucleotides, the CDR3 is TGTGCCAGTAGTATGTTGGTTTGGAGCTCTGGAAACACCATATATTTT.

V gene TRBV7-8 combines with J gene TRBJ2-7; D remains unclear. V dropped 5 bases and J dropped 6 bases, with 8 bases sitting between them. Germline V gene data show CDR1 as SGHVS and CDR2 as FQNEAQ. This CDR3 is 11 amino acids long. The CDR3 DNA sequence: TGTGCCAGCAGCCCCTCGAGCGAGCAGTACTTC. This codes for CASSPSSEQYF.

This clone is categorized as medium-sized. This chain connects TRBV28 to TRBJ2-7; the D is unclear. V was cut by 5 bases and J by 2 bases, with 10 bases left in between. Germline assignment: CDR1 MDHEN and CDR2 SYDVKM. This CDR3 is built from 13 residues. CDR3 sequence (DNA): TGTGCCAGCAGTCCCGACTGGACCTACGAGCAGTACTTC. It is translated as CASSPDWTYEQYF.

Ten or more counts support this clone. The chain combines TRBV6-2 or TRBV6-3 with TRBJ1-4, with TRBD1 matching over 7 bases. This CDR3 is built from 14 residues. V gave up 6 bases and J gave up 7 bases; unmatched junction bases: 8. CDR1 and CDR2 (germline): MNHEY, SVGEGT. The CDR3 region is CASSYRGLGEKLFF. For the CDR3, the DNA is TGTGCCAGCAGCTACAGGGGCCTGGGTGAAAAACTGTTTTTT.

This chain connects TRBV6-1 to TRBJ1-2, with 7 bases matching TRBD1. V gave up 6 bases and J gave up 0 bases; unmatched junction bases: 4. This CDR3 is built from 14 residues. The germline V gene encodes CDR1 MNHNS and CDR2 SASEGT. CDR3 in DNA: TGTGCCAGCAGGACAGGGTCTGCTAACTATGGCTACACCTTC. Translation gives CASRTGSANYGYTF.

As concerns this clone: The CDR3 ends on some other residue instead of the conserved phenylalanine or tryptophan, so this is likely a read error. No DNA is shown, since the ends of the CDR3 on it are uncertain; the CDR3 is the one TCRdb lists. V is TRBV7-9 and J is TRBJ2-6; no DNA check was done on the table's D call, TRBD1. With termini counted, the CDR3 has 9 amino acids. CDR1 is SEHNR and CDR2 is FQNEAQ in the germline V gene (reference sequence). This CDR3 is CASSGGPGQ.

The chain links TRBV9 to TRBJ2-1, with TRBD2 as a possible D gene (7 bases). CDR3 size: 16 residues. Trimming left V 0 bases short and J 0 bases short, with 10 bases between. The germline V gene has CDR1 SGDLS and CDR2 YYNGEE. CDR3 nucleotide sequence: TGTGCCAGCAGCGTAGAGGGGGGGAGCTCCTACAATGAGCAGTTCTTC. Amino acids: CASSVEGGSSYNEQFF. The full variable domain, with the rest looked up from reference TRBV9 and TRBJ2-1, is DSGVTQTPKHLITATGQRVTLRCSPRSGDLSVYWYQQSLDQGLQFLIQYYNGEERAKGNILERFSAQQFPDLHSELNLSSLELGDSALYFCASSVEGGSSYNEQFFGPGTRLTVL.